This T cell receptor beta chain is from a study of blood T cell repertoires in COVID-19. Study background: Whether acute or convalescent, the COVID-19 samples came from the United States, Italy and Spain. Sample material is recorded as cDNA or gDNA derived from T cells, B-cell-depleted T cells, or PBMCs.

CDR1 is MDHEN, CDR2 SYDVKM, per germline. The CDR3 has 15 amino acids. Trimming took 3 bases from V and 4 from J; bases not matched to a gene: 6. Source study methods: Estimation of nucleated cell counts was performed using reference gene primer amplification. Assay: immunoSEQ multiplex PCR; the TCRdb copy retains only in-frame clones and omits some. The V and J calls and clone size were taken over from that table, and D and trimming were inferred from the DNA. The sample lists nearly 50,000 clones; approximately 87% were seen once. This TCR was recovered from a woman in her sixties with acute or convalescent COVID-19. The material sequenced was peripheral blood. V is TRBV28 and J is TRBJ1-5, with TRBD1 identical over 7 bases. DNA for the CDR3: TGTGCCAGCAGTTTTAGACAGGGATCTAATCAGCCCCAGCATTTT. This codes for CASSFRQGSNQPQHF.